What follows are 5 T cell receptor beta chains derived from one specimen sequenced in a study of T cells expressing NK-cell markers. Each CDR3 protein gets one entry in TCRdb, which reprocessed the 5' RACE reads and gives no DNA. The table gives hundreds of thousands of distinct CDR3 sequences; the top ten clones make up under 6.5% of it. The sequenced sample consisted of blood T cells: a sorted CD56 or NKG2C T cell subset, CD4+ or CD8+ T cells, or bulk PBMC T cells (not recorded which). All receptors come from a man aged 18 to 70 in good health.

The rearrangement links TRBV6-5 to TRBJ1-6. Germline CDR1 is MNHEY and CDR2 is SVGAGI. This CDR3 region has 14 residues. CDR3: CASSYRGENSPLHF.

V usage is TRBV29-1 and J usage is TRBJ1-1. Germline CDR1 SQVTM, CDR2 ANQGSEA. This CDR3 has 13 amino acids. The CDR3 loop is CSMRIGGGTEAFF.

V is TRBV6-1 and J is TRBJ1-1; TCRdb designates TRBD1, a call that cannot be tested without DNA. There are 17 residues in the CDR3. Germline V gene data show CDR1 as MNHNS and CDR2 as SASEGT. The CDR3 protein is CASSPDRGLGMNTEAFF.

The gene calls are TRBV15 and TRBJ1-6. Looked up from germline, CDR1 is LNHNV and CDR2 is YYDKDF (reference sequence). The CDR3 has 16 amino acids. The CDR3: CATSRDGWRVGSPLHF.

The chain combines TRBV7-2 with TRBJ2-2; the TCRdb D gene call, TRBD1, has no DNA to confirm it. CDR3 size: 16 residues. CDR1 and CDR2 from the germline V gene are SGHTA and FQGNSA. The chain's CDR3 is CASSMYRGLDTGELFF.